This TCR beta chain was sequenced in a study of CD8 T cells in ankylosing spondylitis. Regarding this clonotype: What it recognizes is unknown.

From germline, CDR1 is LGHDT and CDR2 YNNKEL (reference sequence). CDR3 size: 16 residues. The V gene end was trimmed by 5 bases and the J gene end by 1 base; junction bases not matched to a gene: 7. Quantitative barcoded 5'-RACE was used to prepare TCR beta libraries. TCRdb reprocessed the 5' RACE reads with MiXCR, giving one entry per CDR3 protein. The sample has about 540,000 distinct CDR3 sequences, 12% seen once. Study outcomes and limitations: Enrichment of disease-linked clones was reportedly significant in matched ankylosing spondylitis synovial fluid. Several highly homologous variants formed a TCR beta motif that appeared characteristic of ankylosing spondylitis blood.

This TCR derives from a male donor with ankylosing spondylitis. The chain uses TRBV3-1 and TRBJ1-3, with 8 bases identical to TRBD1. Source material: blood, either unsorted or a sorted T cell fraction (not recorded which). The DNA for the CDR3 is TGTGCCAGCAGCTCTCAGGGGGCCGAATCTGGAAACACCATATATTTT. Translating it yields CASSSQGAESGNTIYF.